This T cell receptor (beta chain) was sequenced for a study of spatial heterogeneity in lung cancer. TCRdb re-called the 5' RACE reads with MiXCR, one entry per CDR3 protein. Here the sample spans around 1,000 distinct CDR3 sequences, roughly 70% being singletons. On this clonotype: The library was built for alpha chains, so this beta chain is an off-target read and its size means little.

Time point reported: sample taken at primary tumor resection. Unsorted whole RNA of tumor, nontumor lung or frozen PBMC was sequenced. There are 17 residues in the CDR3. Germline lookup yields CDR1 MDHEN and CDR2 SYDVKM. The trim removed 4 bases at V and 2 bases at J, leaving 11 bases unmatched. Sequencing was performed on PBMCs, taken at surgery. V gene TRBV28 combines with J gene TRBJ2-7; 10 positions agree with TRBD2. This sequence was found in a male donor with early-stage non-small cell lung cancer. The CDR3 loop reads CASSSGLADMLTYEQYF. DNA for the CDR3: TGTGCCAGCAGTTCTGGACTAGCGGACATGCTTACCTACGAGCAGTACTTC.